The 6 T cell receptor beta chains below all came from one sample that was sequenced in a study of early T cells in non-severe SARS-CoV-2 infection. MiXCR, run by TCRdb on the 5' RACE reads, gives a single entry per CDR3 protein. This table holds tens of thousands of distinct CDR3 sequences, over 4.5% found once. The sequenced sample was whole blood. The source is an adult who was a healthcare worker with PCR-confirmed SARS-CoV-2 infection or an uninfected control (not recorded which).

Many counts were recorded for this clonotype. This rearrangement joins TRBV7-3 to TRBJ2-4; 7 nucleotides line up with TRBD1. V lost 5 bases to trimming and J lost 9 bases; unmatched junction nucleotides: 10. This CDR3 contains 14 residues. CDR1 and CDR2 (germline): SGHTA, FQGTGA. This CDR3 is CASSRYDRAGIQYF. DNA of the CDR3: TGTGCCAGCAGCCGATACGACAGGGCTGGCATTCAGTACTTC.

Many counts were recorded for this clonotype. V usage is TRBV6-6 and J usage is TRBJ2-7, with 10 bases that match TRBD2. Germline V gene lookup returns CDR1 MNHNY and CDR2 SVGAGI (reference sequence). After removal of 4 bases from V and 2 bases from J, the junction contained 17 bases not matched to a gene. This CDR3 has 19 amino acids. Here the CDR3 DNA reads TGTGCCAGCAGTTCCACAGGGGAAGGAACTAGCGGGGCCCCCTACGAGCAGTACTTC. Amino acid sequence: CASSSTGEGTSGAPYEQYF.

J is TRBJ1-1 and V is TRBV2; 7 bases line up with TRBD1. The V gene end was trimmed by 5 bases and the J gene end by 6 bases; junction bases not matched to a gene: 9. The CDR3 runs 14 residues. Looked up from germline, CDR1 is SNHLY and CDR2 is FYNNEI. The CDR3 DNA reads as TGTGCCAGCAGTCGGAAAGGGGGCTTCGCTGAAGCTTTCTTT. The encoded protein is CASSRKGGFAEAFF.

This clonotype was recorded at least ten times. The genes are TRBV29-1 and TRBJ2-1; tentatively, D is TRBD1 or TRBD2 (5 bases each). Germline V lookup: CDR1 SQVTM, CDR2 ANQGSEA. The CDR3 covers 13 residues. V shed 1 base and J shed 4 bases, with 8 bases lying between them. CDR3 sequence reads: CSVEGGSYNEQFF. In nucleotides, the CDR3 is TGCAGCGTTGAAGGGGGGAGTTACAATGAGCAGTTCTTC.

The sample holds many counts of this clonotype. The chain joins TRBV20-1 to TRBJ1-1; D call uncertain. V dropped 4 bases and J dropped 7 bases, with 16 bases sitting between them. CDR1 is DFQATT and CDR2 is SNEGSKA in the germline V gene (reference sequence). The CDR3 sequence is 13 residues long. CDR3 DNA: TGCAGTGCTAACCACCAACGGCCGGGTGAAGCTTTCTTT. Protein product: CSANHQRPGEAFF.

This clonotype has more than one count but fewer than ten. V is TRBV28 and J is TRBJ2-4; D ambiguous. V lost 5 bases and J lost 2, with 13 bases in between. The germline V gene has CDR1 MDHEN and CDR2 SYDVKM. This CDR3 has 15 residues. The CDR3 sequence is CASSLPTETKNIQYF. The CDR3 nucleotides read TGTGCCAGCAGTCTACCGACGGAGACCAAAAACATTCAGTACTTC.